The 8 T cell receptor beta chains below all came from one sample that was sequenced in a study of glioma-infiltrating T cells. Using RNA template, CDR3s of TCR alpha and beta were amplified with iRepertoire arm-PCR. TCRdb reanalysed the multiplex PCR reads using MiXCR and keeps one entry per CDR3 protein. The sample has 300,000 to 450,000 distinct CDR3 sequences; around 38% are singletons. Sequenced sample: glioma tissue, nonneoplastic brain tissue, or PBMCs (not recorded which). The receptors originated from a human donor with low-grade glioma or glioblastoma, undergoing nonglioma brain surgery, or in good health (not recorded which).

Comment on this clonotype: This clone may be a read error of a much larger clone one base away. V gene TRBV20-1 combines with J gene TRBJ1-3; TRBD1 agrees at 7 bases. Trimming removed 6 bases from V and 7 bases from J; junction bases left unmatched: 9. The CDR3 contains 13 residues. Per germline, CDR1 DFQATT and CDR2 SNEGSKA (reference sequence). The CDR3, as DNA: TGCAGTGCCTCCGTACAGGGGAGGAACACCATATATTTT. Translation: CSASVQGRNTIYF.

This clonotype was observed a few times. V is TRBV2 and J is TRBJ2-3; the match to TRBD2 covers 9 bases. The germline V gene has CDR1 SNHLY and CDR2 FYNNEI. This CDR3 region has 15 residues. V dropped 10 bases and J dropped 3; count of bases not matched to a gene: 11. CDR3 sequence (DNA): TGTGCCACCCGAGTCGGGCTAGCGGGAACAGATACGCAGTATTTT. This gives the protein CATRVGLAGTDTQYF.

J is TRBJ2-2 and V is TRBV28, with 7 nucleotides matching TRBD2. The CDR3 is 16 amino acids. Losses at the gene ends were 5 bases for V and 9 bases for J; bases not matched to a gene: 15. The V gene's germline CDR1 is MDHEN and CDR2 SYDVKM. The DNA for the CDR3 is TGTGCCAGCAGTCTTCGTTCGGGGGGACGGTTAAGGGAGCTGTTTTTT. Its protein is CASSLRSGGRLRELFF. Supplemented by reference TRBV28 and TRBJ2-2, the full variable domain reads DVKVTQSSRYLVKRTGEKVFLECVQDMDHENMFWYRQDPGLGLRLIYFSYDVKMKEKGDIPEGYSVSREKKERFSLILESASTNQTSMYLCASSLRSGGRLRELFFGEGSRLTVL.

This clonotype occurred a few times. The gene calls are TRBV6-2 or TRBV6-3 and TRBJ2-7; no clear D gene. The CDR3 has 14 residues. V lost 1 base and J lost 0, with 7 bases in between. Germline values: CDR1 MNHEY, CDR2 SVGEGT. In DNA, the CDR3 is TGTGCCAGCAGTTACTTGGAAACCTCCTACGAGCAGTACTTC. Translated, it gives CASSYLETSYEQYF.

This clonotype has a count of ten or more. The V call is TRBV6-1, the J call TRBJ2-7, with D possibly TRBD2 on 5 matching bases. Germline lookup yields CDR1 MNHNS and CDR2 SASEGT. Between the trimmed V and J ends, which lost 5 bases and 2 bases, there was a span of 13 bases. This CDR3 contains 14 residues. The CDR3 nucleotides read TGTGCCAGCAGTACACCCGGGAACCCCTACGAGCAGTACTTC. Translated: CASSTPGNPYEQYF.

The chain recombines TRBV20-1 with TRBJ2-5; 9 bases map to TRBD2. The ends lost 6 bases at V and 4 bases at J; junction bases unmatched: 12. Germline loops: CDR1 DFQATT, CDR2 SNEGSKA (reference sequence). This CDR3 is built from 15 residues. CDR3 loop: CSATPTSGVGETQYF. The CDR3 DNA reads as TGCAGTGCCACCCCGACTAGCGGAGTAGGAGAGACCCAGTACTTC.

This chain joins TRBV5-6 and TRBJ2-1; 8 positions agree with TRBD2. CDR3 size: 17 residues. The trim removed 4 bases at V and 2 bases at J, leaving 11 bases unmatched. Germline CDR1 SGHDT, CDR2 YYEEEE. CDR3 residues: CASSPLGLAAPYNEQFF. CDR3 bases: TGTGCCAGCAGCCCATTAGGACTAGCCGCCCCCTACAATGAGCAGTTCTTC.

This clonotype showed up many times. J is TRBJ2-7 and V is TRBV7-9, with TRBD2 matching over 13 bases. V lost 5 bases and J lost 3; bases outside the gene matches: 4. This CDR3 region has 15 residues. The germline V gene encodes CDR1 SEHNR and CDR2 FQNEAQ (reference sequence). CDR3 DNA: TGTGCCAGCAGCCCCTGGACTAGCGGGGGCTACGAGCAGTACTTC. Residues: CASSPWTSGGYEQYF.